This T cell receptor (beta chain) was captured in a study of blood T cells in healthy people across ages. The authors ran a second PCR of roughly 6 to 12 cycles using a sample-barcoded 5' primer and a J-beta primer mix. TCRdb fed the 5' RACE reads into MiXCR, producing one record per CDR3 protein. The repertoire holds about 570,000 distinct CDR3 sequences, with about 29% as singletons. This clonotype was observed a few times. These data were also filed under a second study, of T cells of mothers and their children.

The sequencing input was blood. The receptor was isolated from a boy aged 2 to 10 in good health.

The CDR3 is CASSLASSGSNQPQHF. For the CDR3, the DNA is TGTGCCAGCAGCTTAGCGTCGTCAGGAAGCAATCAGCCCCAGCATTTT. The chain is built from TRBV7-9 and TRBJ1-5; D not certain. Per the germline V gene, CDR1 is SEHNR and CDR2 is FQNEAQ (reference sequence). V was cut by 0 bases and J by 1 base, with 10 bases left in between. This CDR3 has 16 residues.